Below are 10 T cell receptor beta chains sequenced from a single sample in a study of blood T cell repertoires in COVID-19. The method was immunoSEQ multiplex PCR; TCRdb's version includes in-frame clones alone and lacks a portion of them. The sample gives 250,000 to 400,000 clones, less than 85% of which show up once; under 2% is in the top ten. The source material was PBMCs or T cells enriched from blood (not recorded which). These receptors were collected from a woman in her thirties who had been exposed to COVID-19.

V gene TRBV5-1 combines with J gene TRBJ1-3; 9 bases are shared with TRBD1. The CDR3 is 14 residues long. With 4 bases clipped from V and 6 bases from J, the junction kept 5 bases outside the gene matches. Germline CDR1 reads SGHRS; CDR2 reads YFSETQ. CDR3 bases: TGCGCCAGCAGCGAAAGGACAGGGGAAAACACCATATATTTT. Translating gives CASSERTGENTIYF.

V is TRBV27 and J is TRBJ1-5; possible D gene TRBD1, 5 bases. Germline V gene lookup returns CDR1 MNHEY and CDR2 SMNVEV (reference sequence). V shed 10 bases and J shed 9 bases, with 16 bases lying between them. The length of the CDR3 is 12 residues. CDR3 sequence (DNA): TGTGCCACAGGTACAGGCGAAGGGCCCCAGCATTTT. It codes for CATGTGEGPQHF.

V is TRBV18 and J is TRBJ1-1; weak D call: TRBD1 (5 bases). The CDR3 loop spans 16 amino acids. Germline-derived CDR1 and CDR2 are KGHSH and LQKENI. Trimming pared 3 bases from V and 3 bases from J, leaving 17 bases between. The DNA for the CDR3 is TGTGCCAGCTCACCCTCGACAGCCTCATCGGACACTGAAGCTTTCTTT. It yields the protein CASSPSTASSDTEAFF.

The chain recombines TRBV30 with TRBJ2-1, with TRBD2 as a possible D gene (6 bases). Deletions cut 2 bases from V and 5 bases from J, with 13 bases between. CDR1 and CDR2 (germline): GTSNPN, SVGIG (reference sequence). This CDR3 has 14 residues. The CDR3 sequence is CAWSWDPGDNEQFF. The CDR3 nucleotides are TGTGCCTGGAGTTGGGATCCGGGGGACAATGAGCAGTTCTTC.

The chain couples TRBV15 to TRBJ1-1; 7 bases are shared with TRBD1. V lost 3 bases to trimming and J lost 4 bases; unmatched junction nucleotides: 14. This CDR3 region has 17 residues. Germline CDR1 and CDR2: LNHNV and YYDKDF (reference sequence). The chain's CDR3 is CATSSRGSVQGVTEAFF. For the CDR3, the DNA is TGTGCCACCAGCAGCAGGGGATCAGTTCAGGGGGTCACTGAAGCTTTCTTT.

This chain uses TRBV9 with TRBJ2-1, with 8 nucleotides matching TRBD2. Germline values: CDR1 SGDLS, CDR2 YYNGEE. With 3 bases clipped from V and 1 base from J, the junction kept 3 bases outside the gene matches. The CDR3 runs 15 residues. The CDR3 loop reads CASSASGRSYNEQFF. The CDR3 DNA follows: TGTGCCAGCAGCGCAAGCGGGAGATCCTACAATGAGCAGTTCTTC.

The rearrangement links TRBV15 to TRBJ2-5; 9 nucleotides line up with TRBD2. This CDR3 comprises 18 residues. V was clipped by 5 bases and J by 2 bases; unmatched bases: 15. Germline CDR1 and CDR2: LNHNV and YYDKDF (reference sequence). For the CDR3, the DNA is TGTGCCACCAGCTTGCGCATCCGTCTAGCGGGACCTCAAGAGACCCAGTACTTC. The encoded protein is CATSLRIRLAGPQETQYF. Drawing the rest from reference TRBV15 and TRBJ2-5, the complete variable domain is DAMVIQNPRYQVTQFGKPVTLSCSQTLNHNVMYWYQQKSSQAPKLLFHYYDKDFNNEADTPDNFQSRRPNTSFCFLDIRSPGLGDTAMYLCATSLRIRLAGPQETQYFGPGTRLLVL.

Turning to this clone: At one of its ends the junction is not consistent with the germline gene, which may arise from a read error. CDR3 protein: CASSPLTSGGAETQYF. CDR3 DNA sequence: TGTGCTAGCAGCCCCCTTACTAGCGGGGGGGCTGAGACCCAGTACTTC. The rearrangement joins TRBV7-7 to TRBJ2-5; 13 bases line up with TRBD2. The germline CDR1 and CDR2 sequences are SSHAT and FNYEAQ (reference sequence). CDR3 length equals 16 residues.

The chain carries TRBV5-4 and TRBJ2-5, with D perhaps TRBD2 (6 bases). The germline V and J ends were trimmed by 4 bases and 1 base, with 11 bases remaining between them. Looked up from germline, CDR1 is SGHNT and CDR2 is YYREEE (reference sequence). The CDR3 contains 14 residues. This CDR3 reads CASSRGGAQETQYF. The DNA of the CDR3 is TGTGCCAGCAGCCGGGGCGGGGCCCAAGAGACCCAGTACTTC. Full variable domain (rest looked up from reference TRBV5-4 and TRBJ2-5): ETGVTQSPTHLIKTRGQQVTLRCSSQSGHNTVSWYQQALGQGPQFIFQYYREEENGRGNFPPRFSGLQFPNYSSELNVNALELDDSALYLCASSRGGAQETQYFGPGTRLLVL.

This chain connects TRBV28 to TRBJ1-5; a weak D match, TRBD1 (5 bases). The germline V gene has CDR1 MDHEN and CDR2 SYDVKM. Trimming left V 0 bases short and J 7 bases short, with 13 bases between. The CDR3 sequence is 15 residues long. DNA of the CDR3: TGTGCCAGCAGTTTATGGGGGCTTGTAGGACAGCCCCAGCATTTT. Its translation is CASSLWGLVGQPQHF.